These 20 T cell receptor beta chains were all obtained from the same sample, sequenced in a study of blood T cells in healthy people across ages. Sample-barcoded 5' priming and a J-beta primer mix drove a second PCR of roughly 7 to 11 cycles. A single record per CDR3 protein comes from TCRdb applying MiXCR to the 5' RACE reads. The table shows around 1,000,000 distinct CDR3 sequences, with 25% occurring only once. These data were likewise used in another study, on T cells of mothers and their children.

Specimen: blood. The source is a girl aged 2-10 years in good health.

The V call is TRBV20-1, the J call TRBJ2-5, with 10 bases identical to TRBD1. The J call may be in error: the DNA end matches TRBJ2-7 better. Germline V gives CDR1 DFQATT, CDR2 SNEGSKA (reference sequence). The CDR3 consists of 15 residues. The CDR3 sequence is CSAELGQGLPYEQYF. CDR3 nucleotide sequence: TGCAGTGCTGAATTGGGACAGGGGCTTCCCTACGAGCAGTACTTC.

The chain recombines TRBV24-1 with TRBJ1-2; perhaps TRBD1 as D (5 bases). Trimming stripped 3 bases from V and 8 bases from J, with 12 bases between. Germline V gene lookup returns CDR1 KGHDR and CDR2 SFDVKD. The CDR3 spans 13 residues. CDR3 nucleotide sequence: TGTGCCACCAGTGATGGGGACTCGAAGGGCTACACCTTC. Residues: CATSDGDSKGYTF.

The chain links TRBV20-1 to TRBJ2-1, with D unclear. V was pared by 3 bases and J by 8 bases, with 5 bases between. CDR1 is DFQATT, CDR2 SNEGSKA, per germline (reference sequence). This CDR3 is built from 10 residues. The CDR3 DNA sequence: TGCAGTGCTAGTTTTCATGAGCAGTTCTTC. Encoded protein: CSASFHEQFF.

Note on this clonotype: It may be a read error: a sequence one base away is much more abundant. The gene calls are TRBV28 and TRBJ2-2, with D possibly being TRBD1 or TRBD2 (5 bases each). This CDR3 contains 14 residues. The V gene's germline CDR1 is MDHEN and CDR2 SYDVKM. The CDR3 is CASSFLANTGALFF. CDR3 in DNA: TGTGCCAGCAGTTTCTTGGCAAACACCGGGGCGCTGTTTTTT.

This chain links TRBV6-1 with TRBJ1-2; D not resolved. The CDR3 runs to 14 residues. Germline V lookup: CDR1 MNHNS, CDR2 SASEGT. The V gene lost 0 bases and the J gene lost 1 base, with 6 bases spanning the gap. The CDR3 spells CASSEATHNYGYTF. In nucleotides, the CDR3 is TGTGCCAGCAGTGAAGCGACCCATAACTATGGCTACACCTTC.

This rearrangement joins TRBV4-1 to TRBJ2-5; no clear D. V was shortened by 2 bases and J by 4 bases, with 11 bases between the two germline ends. Germline CDR1 MGHRA, CDR2 YSYEKL. CDR3 length: 14 residues. The CDR3 DNA reads TGCGCCAGCAGCCAAACCACCTTGCGAGAGACCCAGTACTTC. Translated, it gives CASSQTTLRETQYF.

The chain joins TRBV5-5 to TRBJ2-7, with D tentatively TRBD2 (5 bases). V shed 4 bases and J shed 0 bases, with 14 bases lying between them. There are 15 residues in the CDR3. CDR1 is SGHKS and CDR2 is YYEKEE in the germline V gene (reference sequence). CDR3: CASSPPEEVSYEQYF. For the CDR3, the DNA is TGTGCCAGCAGCCCTCCGGAGGAGGTCTCCTACGAGCAGTACTTC. The full variable domain, its missing parts supplied by reference TRBV5-5 and TRBJ2-7, is DAGVTQSPTHLIKTRGQQVTLRCSPISGHKSVSWYQQVLGQGPQFIFQYYEKEERGRGNFPDRFSARQFPNYSSELNVNALLLGDSALYLCASSPPEEVSYEQYFGPGTRLTVT.

This clonotype occurred a few times. J is TRBJ2-5 and V is TRBV9; perhaps TRBD1 as D (6 bases). The V gene's germline CDR1 is SGDLS and CDR2 YYNGEE. CDR3 length: 15 amino acids. The germline V and J ends were trimmed by 3 bases and 4 bases, with 16 bases remaining between them. The CDR3 here is CASSARGGPRETQYF. CDR3 coding DNA: TGTGCCAGCAGCGCCCGAGGGGGTCCGCGAGAGACCCAGTACTTC.

V usage is TRBV5-4 and J usage is TRBJ2-1, with 12 bases identical to TRBD2. This CDR3 is built from 19 residues. V trimming: 3 bases; J trimming: 3 bases; junction bases outside the gene matches: 13. The germline V gene encodes CDR1 SGHNT and CDR2 YYREEE (reference sequence). Here the CDR3 reads CASSSYRLAGAGDYNEQFF. CDR3 nucleotide sequence: TGTGCCAGCAGCTCCTATAGACTAGCGGGAGCTGGTGACTACAATGAGCAGTTCTTC. Combining the CDR3 with reference TRBV5-4 and TRBJ2-1 gives the whole variable domain ETGVTQSPTHLIKTRGQQVTLRCSSQSGHNTVSWYQQALGQGPQFIFQYYREEENGRGNFPPRFSGLQFPNYSSELNVNALELDDSALYLCASSSYRLAGAGDYNEQFFGPGTRLTVL.

Turning to this clonotype: The germline gene is not matched at one end of the junction; a read error may be the cause. This chain links TRBV4-2 with TRBJ2-6; D might be TRBD1 or TRBD2, each matching 5 bases. In germline, CDR1 is LGHNA, CDR2 YNFKEQ. The CDR3 is 16 amino acids. The CDR3 protein is CASSQGEPSGANVLTF. CDR3 coding DNA: TGTGCCAGCAGCCAAGGGGAGCCATCTGGGGCCAACGTCTTGACTTTC.

J is TRBJ2-4 and V is TRBV7-2; the match to TRBD2 covers 7 bases. Germline V lookup: CDR1 SGHTA, CDR2 FQGNSA. The trim removed 4 bases at V and 0 bases at J, leaving 9 bases unmatched. The CDR3 loop spans 17 amino acids. The CDR3 reads CASSSPVGGGAKNIQYF. The CDR3 DNA sequence: TGTGCCAGCAGCTCTCCCGTGGGGGGGGGAGCCAAAAACATTCAGTACTTC.

The chain has TRBV14 and TRBJ2-7, with D possibly matching TRBD2 (6 bases). V shed 0 bases and J shed 5 bases, with 11 bases lying between them. Germline CDR1 reads SGHDN; CDR2 reads FVKESK. The CDR3 spans 14 residues. The CDR3 protein is CASSQDLGGNEQYF. CDR3 nucleotides: TGTGCCAGCAGCCAAGATCTTGGAGGGAACGAGCAGTACTTC.

CDR3 sequence (DNA): TGCAGTGCTAGACGTGGGCTTAACTATGGCTACACCTTC. Amino acids: CSARRGLNYGYTF. The V and J genes are TRBV20-1 and TRBJ1-2, with no clear D. With 2 bases removed from V and 1 base from J, the gap between germline ends came to 8 bases. CDR1 is DFQATT, CDR2 SNEGSKA, per germline (reference sequence). The CDR3 covers 13 residues.

V gene TRBV3-1 combines with J gene TRBJ1-1; D gene ambiguous. The CDR3 is 13 residues long. Germline V lookup: CDR1 LGHDT, CDR2 YNNKEL (reference sequence). Deletions cut 1 base from V and 10 bases from J, with 13 bases between. The CDR3 protein is CASSQAGGLRAFF. CDR3 nucleotides: TGTGCCAGCAGCCAAGCTGGCGGGTTGCGAGCTTTCTTT.

The chain has TRBV24-1 and TRBJ2-2; D is ambiguous. V shed 4 bases and J shed 7 bases, with 15 bases lying between them. The CDR3 runs to 15 residues. Germline V gene sequence: CDR1 KGHDR, CDR2 SFDVKD. The CDR3 here is CATSEHRTLGGELFF. The CDR3 region has the DNA TGTGCCACCAGTGAGCACCGGACCCTCGGCGGGGAGCTGTTTTTT.

The sample holds a few counts of this clonotype. V gene TRBV9 combines with J gene TRBJ2-7; D might be TRBD1 or TRBD2, each matching 5 bases. Trimming pared 2 bases from V and 2 bases from J, leaving 14 bases between. The length of the CDR3 is 15 residues. Per the germline V gene, CDR1 is SGDLS and CDR2 is YYNGEE. CDR3 nucleotides: TGTGCCAGCAGCGTGGGATTCGGGGCGACCTACGAGCAGTACTTC. This translates into CASSVGFGATYEQYF.

This CDR3 is CSVPGQARETQYF. The CDR3 region has the DNA TGCAGCGTGCCGGGACAGGCTAGAGAGACCCAGTACTTC. The gene calls are TRBV29-1 and TRBJ2-5; 8 nucleotides align to TRBD1. The CDR3 covers 13 residues. Germline CDR1 SQVTM, CDR2 ANQGSEA. V lost 6 bases and J lost 4; bases outside the gene matches: 7.

The J gene is TRBJ2-1, the V gene TRBV29-1; 7 nucleotides match TRBD2. The CDR3 totals 16 residues. The germline V gene has CDR1 SQVTM and CDR2 ANQGSEA. V gave up 0 bases and J gave up 10 bases; unmatched junction bases: 15. The CDR3 here is CSVEEGYTRLAWEQFF. Written as DNA, the CDR3 is TGCAGCGTTGAAGAGGGCTATACGAGACTAGCCTGGGAGCAGTTCTTC.

V and J are TRBV13 and TRBJ2-1, with 9 positions matching TRBD2. Germline CDR1 and CDR2: PRHDT and FYEKMQ (reference sequence). This CDR3 spans 16 amino acids. Trimming cost V 1 base and J 9 bases; bases outside gene matches: 10. The CDR3 here is CASSLAGGRAQSEQFF. As DNA, the CDR3 is TGTGCCAGCAGCTTAGCGGGCGGGAGGGCGCAATCTGAGCAGTTCTTC.

On this clonotype itself: The junction departs from the called germline gene at one end, perhaps through a read error. V usage is TRBV12-3 or TRBV12-4 and J usage is TRBJ2-3, with 7 positions matching TRBD2. This CDR3 region has 14 residues. For the CDR3, the DNA is TGTGCCAGCAGTGGGGGAGCGGGAACAGATACGGAGTATTTT. It codes for CASSGGAGTDTEYF.